This entry lists 26 T cell receptor beta chains sequenced from one sample in a study of cytomegalovirus exposure and HLA in healthy donors. With 60 Vbeta and 13 Jbeta primers, the PCR was carried out. Generated by immunoSEQ multiplex PCR, the TCRdb table keeps only in-frame clones and is missing some. The sample lists 160,000 or so clones, 84% occurring once. The specimen was PBMCs. The origin of the receptors is a man aged 30-40 years in good health and CMV-seronegative.

V is TRBV2 and J is TRBJ1-1, with TRBD1 as a possible D gene (6 bases). Germline V gives CDR1 SNHLY, CDR2 FYNNEI. The CDR3 sequence is 14 residues long. The V and J ends lost 7 bases and 6 bases respectively, with 18 bases between them. The CDR3 loop is CASNAGAGLSEAFF. CDR3 DNA sequence: TGTGCCAGCAACGCGGGGGCAGGGTTATCTGAAGCTTTCTTT.

The V call is TRBV7-6, the J call TRBJ2-7; weak D call: TRBD2 (5 bases). V lost 5 bases and J 5 bases, leaving 16 bases between the germline ends. This CDR3 is 14 amino acids long. CDR1 is SGHVS, CDR2 FNYEAQ, per germline. The CDR3 protein is CASSTRPNSDEQYF. CDR3 coding DNA: TGTGCCAGCAGCACGCGACCTAATAGCGACGAGCAGTACTTC.

This clone was seen a handful of times. The genes are TRBV4-2 and TRBJ2-7; 12 bases are a match to TRBD2. The CDR3 is made up of 15 amino acids. Germline CDR1 reads LGHNA; CDR2 reads YNFKEQ. V lost 6 bases to trimming and J lost 5 bases; unmatched junction nucleotides: 8. CDR3 amino acids: CASSSTLAGGDEQYF. CDR3 DNA sequence: TGTGCCAGCAGTTCAACTCTAGCGGGGGGGGACGAGCAGTACTTC.

The chain couples TRBV4-1 to TRBJ2-1; TRBD1 matches at 7 bases. There are 17 residues in the CDR3. The germline V gene has CDR1 MGHRA and CDR2 YSYEKL. After removal of 0 bases from V and 1 base from J, the junction contained 6 bases not matched to a gene. The CDR3 DNA reads TGCGCCAGCAGCCAAGATGCAGACAGGGTTTCCTACAATGAGCAGTTCTTC. It encodes CASSQDADRVSYNEQFF.

This clone was counted a few times. The rearrangement links TRBV19 to TRBJ1-1, with 7 bases fitting TRBD1. From germline, CDR1 is LNHDA and CDR2 SQIVND (reference sequence). This CDR3 contains 15 residues. V lost 7 bases and J lost 6; bases outside the gene matches: 14. For the CDR3, the DNA is TGTGCCAGTAACCCACCTCTAGGGGGCATCGCTGAAGCTTTCTTT. It codes for CASNPPLGGIAEAFF.

The chain joins TRBV13 to TRBJ1-1, with D hard to call. This CDR3 has 15 residues. Germline V gene data show CDR1 as PRHDT and CDR2 as FYEKMQ (reference sequence). V was clipped by 1 base and J by 1 base, with 10 bases between them. The chain's CDR3 is CASSLDPSSNTEAFF. In nucleotides, the CDR3 is TGTGCCAGCAGCTTAGATCCCAGTTCGAACACTGAAGCTTTCTTT.

The CDR3 DNA reads as TGTGCCAGCAGTGAAAGAACGGATACAGGGGGCGCCGATACGCAGTATTTT. Protein sequence: CASSERTDTGGADTQYF. The V call is TRBV6-1, the J call TRBJ2-3; 9 bases agree with TRBD1. V was clipped by 2 bases and J by 6 bases; unmatched bases: 12. The CDR3 totals 17 residues. Germline-derived CDR1 and CDR2 are MNHNS and SASEGT.

The CDR3 nucleotides are TGTGCCAGCAGTTTACGGAAGACGAACAGATTGAACACTGAAGCTTTCTTT. It encodes CASSLRKTNRLNTEAFF. The V and J genes are TRBV27 and TRBJ1-1; D ambiguous. Germline lookup yields CDR1 MNHEY and CDR2 SMNVEV (reference sequence). The CDR3 loop spans 17 amino acids. Trimming took off 2 bases at V and 0 bases at J, with 16 bases between the two ends.

The chain couples TRBV7-9 to TRBJ1-5; D is possibly TRBD1 (5 bases). Germline V lookup: CDR1 SEHNR, CDR2 FQNEAQ (reference sequence). V dropped 5 bases and J dropped 1 base, with 18 bases sitting between them. The CDR3 length is 17 residues. In nucleotides, the CDR3 is TGTGCCAGCAGCCCGGGACGGACTAGCGAGAGCAATCAGCCCCAGCATTTT. It yields the protein CASSPGRTSESNQPQHF.

The chain carries TRBV5-1 and TRBJ2-7; 7 nucleotides match TRBD1. Germline CDR1 is SGHRS and CDR2 is YFSETQ. The CDR3 totals 18 residues. With 0 bases clipped from V and 3 bases from J, the junction kept 15 bases outside the gene matches. The CDR3 nucleotides are TGCGCCAGCAGCTTGGCCATCAGGGGGTCGTCTATGGTCTACGAGCAGTACTTC. Its protein product is CASSLAIRGSSMVYEQYF.

This clone has only one observation. The chain employs TRBV18 and TRBJ1-2, with D uncertain. There are 14 residues in the CDR3. Germline CDR1 reads KGHSH; CDR2 reads LQKENI. Trimming stripped 1 base from V and 0 bases from J, with 6 bases between. CDR3 bases: TGTGCCAGCTCACCACGAGAATCTAACTATGGCTACACCTTC. Its protein is CASSPRESNYGYTF. The full variable domain, completed using reference TRBV18 and TRBJ1-2, is NAGVMQNPRHLVRRRGQEARLRCSPMKGHSHVYWYRQLPEEGLKFMVYLQKENIIDESGMPKERFSAEFPKEGPSILRIQQVVRGDSAAYFCASSPRESNYGYTFGSGTRLTVV.

This clone was observed once. V is TRBV11-3 and J is TRBJ2-7, with 14 bases that match TRBD2. V was pared by 4 bases and J by 4 bases, with 9 bases of the junction left unmatched. Per the germline V gene, CDR1 is SGHNT and CDR2 is YENEEA. CDR3 length: 17 residues. CDR3 region: CASSSQAGTSGRYEQYF. Written as DNA, the CDR3 is TGTGCCAGCAGCTCACAAGCCGGGACTAGCGGGAGATACGAGCAGTACTTC. The full variable domain, with the rest looked up from reference TRBV11-3 and TRBJ2-7, is EAGVVQSPRYKIIEKKQPVAFWCNPISGHNTLYWYLQNLGQGPELLIRYENEEAVDDSQLPKDRFSAERLKGVDSTLKIQPAELGDSAVYLCASSSQAGTSGRYEQYFGPGTRLTVT.

The chain joins TRBV6-5 to TRBJ2-3, with 7 bases aligning to TRBD2. V was clipped by 6 bases and J by 3 bases; unmatched bases: 9. Germline CDR1 and CDR2: MNHEY and SVGAGI. This CDR3 spans 15 amino acids. This chain's CDR3 is CASSLAGERTDTQYF. Written as DNA, the CDR3 is TGTGCCAGCAGCCTCGCGGGGGAGAGGACAGATACGCAGTATTTT.

This chain connects TRBV18 to TRBJ2-7; D remains ambiguous. The CDR3 contains 14 residues. Germline V gene lookup returns CDR1 KGHSH and CDR2 LQKENI. V shed 2 bases and J shed 2 bases, with 10 bases lying between them. This CDR3 is CASSPKLGTYEQYF. The CDR3 DNA is TGTGCCAGCTCACCAAAGCTAGGTACCTACGAGCAGTACTTC.

CDR3 bases: TGCGCCAGCAGCGATGGGCGCCTTCGCTCCCCTTCTAATTCACCCCTCCACTTT. Translating it yields CASSDGRLRSPSNSPLHF. The V and J genes are TRBV4-1 and TRBJ1-6; no clear D. The CDR3 has 18 amino acids. V lost 5 bases to trimming and J lost 6 bases, with 23 bases between them. Germline-derived CDR1 and CDR2 are MGHRA and YSYEKL.

The chain has TRBV7-9 and TRBJ2-1, with D hard to call. Germline V gene lookup returns CDR1 SEHNR and CDR2 FQNEAQ (reference sequence). V lost 0 bases and J 0 bases, leaving 12 bases between the germline ends. The CDR3 covers 17 residues. The DNA of the CDR3 is TGTGCCAGCAGCTTAGCTCTACAGCTACTCTCCTACAATGAGCAGTTCTTC. Its protein product is CASSLALQLLSYNEQFF. Filled out from reference TRBV7-9 and TRBJ2-1, the complete variable domain reads DTGVSQNPRHKITKRGQNVTFRCDPISEHNRLYWYRQTLGQGPEFLTYFQNEAQLEKSRLLSDRFSAERPKGSFSTLEIQRTEQGDSAMYLCASSLALQLLSYNEQFFGPGTRLTVL.

The sample holds one count of this clone. This chain uses TRBV11-2 with TRBJ2-1, with 15 bases fitting TRBD2. J gave up 4 bases and V 5 bases, and 6 bases lay outside the gene matches. Germline V lookup: CDR1 SGHAT, CDR2 FQNNGV. This CDR3 contains 17 residues. Here the CDR3 reads CASSLRTSGGAYNEQFF. The CDR3 nucleotides read TGTGCCAGCAGCCTCCGGACTAGCGGGGGGGCATACAATGAGCAGTTCTTC.

V is TRBV27 and J is TRBJ2-7, with D possibly matching TRBD1 (5 bases). V was pared by 2 bases and J by 3 bases, with 11 bases between. Germline V gene lookup returns CDR1 MNHEY and CDR2 SMNVEV (reference sequence). This CDR3 comprises 14 residues. This chain's CDR3 is CASSLLRDHYEQYF. The CDR3 region has the DNA TGTGCCAGCAGTTTACTCAGGGATCACTACGAGCAGTACTTC.

This clone was detected once. The chain recombines TRBV5-1 with TRBJ1-6; the D gene is possibly TRBD1 (5 bases). The CDR3 totals 16 residues. CDR1 and CDR2 from the germline V gene are SGHRS and YFSETQ. Trimming pared 0 bases from V and 7 bases from J, leaving 14 bases between. CDR3 protein: CASSLAGGVKNSPLHF. DNA for the CDR3: TGCGCCAGCAGCTTGGCTGGGGGGGTAAAAAATTCACCCCTCCACTTT.

This clone appeared a single time. The chain joins TRBV6-5 to TRBJ2-1, with no clear D. CDR1 is MNHEY, CDR2 SVGAGI, per germline. Trimming cost V 0 bases and J 7 bases, with 10 bases left between them. This CDR3 contains 14 residues. Here the CDR3 DNA reads TGTGCCAGCAGTTACTCGTTCCTCGAGAATGAGCAGTTCTTC. Its protein product is CASSYSFLENEQFF.

The chain is built from TRBV19 and TRBJ2-2; D is perhaps TRBD2 (5 bases). In germline, CDR1 is LNHDA, CDR2 SQIVND (reference sequence). With 3 bases removed from V and 3 bases from J, the gap between germline ends came to 8 bases. CDR3 length equals 14 residues. The chain's CDR3 is CASSIWGDTGELFF. The DNA of the CDR3 is TGTGCCAGTAGTATTTGGGGAGACACCGGGGAGCTGTTTTTT.

The V call is TRBV19, the J call TRBJ2-3; D is unresolved. V lost 3 bases, J lost 4 bases, and 17 bases lay in between. This CDR3 is 16 amino acids long. Per germline, CDR1 LNHDA and CDR2 SQIVND (reference sequence). The CDR3 region has the DNA TGTGCCAGTAGTATTAGCCCTAGTGGGTTACCAGATACGCAGTATTTT. It codes for CASSISPSGLPDTQYF. The complete variable domain, with remaining parts taken from reference TRBV19 and TRBJ2-3, reads DGGITQSPKYLFRKEGQNVTLSCEQNLNHDAMYWYRQDPGQGLRLIYYSQIVNDFQKGDIAEGYSVSREKKESFPLTVTSAQKNPTAFYLCASSISPSGLPDTQYFGPGTRLTVL.

The chain joins TRBV5-1 to TRBJ2-3, with TRBD1 matching 8 bases. Trimming at V came to 4 bases and at J to 4 bases, leaving 5 bases not matched to a gene. The CDR3 totals 14 residues. Germline CDR1 reads SGHRS; CDR2 reads YFSETQ. CDR3 sequence reads: CASSQTGVADTQYF. The CDR3 bases are TGCGCCAGCAGCCAGACAGGGGTTGCAGATACGCAGTATTTT.

A remark on this clone: One junction end disagrees with the germline gene, perhaps due to a read error. The rearrangement uses TRBV7-7 and TRBJ2-5; 8 bases agree with TRBD1. Germline CDR1 and CDR2: SSHAT and FNYEAQ (reference sequence). The CDR3 consists of 13 residues. In DNA form, the CDR3 reads TGTGCTAGCAGCTCTTCGACAGGGGAAACCCAGTACTTC. Residues: CASSSSTGETQYF.

The chain joins TRBV5-6 to TRBJ2-5; TRBD2 agrees at 7 bases. The ends lost 4 bases at V and 2 bases at J; junction bases unmatched: 2. Germline CDR1 is SGHDT and CDR2 is YYEEEE. The CDR3 is made up of 13 amino acids. The DNA for the CDR3 is TGTGCCAGCAGCAAGGGACTACAAGAGACCCAGTACTTC. Translating it yields CASSKGLQETQYF.

This rearrangement joins TRBV5-1 to TRBJ2-1; D possibly corresponds to TRBD2 (6 bases). V was pared by 1 base and J by 0 bases, with 14 bases between. The CDR3 consists of 17 residues. Germline V CDR1 and CDR2: SGHRS, YFSETQ. The DNA for the CDR3 is TGCGCCAGCAGCTTGACCCCCTTAGCGGTCTCCTACAATGAGCAGTTCTTC. It yields the protein CASSLTPLAVSYNEQFF.